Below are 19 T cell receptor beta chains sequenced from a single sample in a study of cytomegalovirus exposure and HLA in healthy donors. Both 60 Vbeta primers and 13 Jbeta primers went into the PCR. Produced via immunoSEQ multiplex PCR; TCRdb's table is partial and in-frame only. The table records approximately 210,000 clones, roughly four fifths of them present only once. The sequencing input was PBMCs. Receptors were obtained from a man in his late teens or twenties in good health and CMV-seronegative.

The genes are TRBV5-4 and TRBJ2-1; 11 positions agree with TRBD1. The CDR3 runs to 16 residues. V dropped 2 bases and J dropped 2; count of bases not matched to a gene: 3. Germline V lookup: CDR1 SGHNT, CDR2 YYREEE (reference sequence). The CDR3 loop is CASSLPGQGAYNEQFF. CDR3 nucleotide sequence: TGTGCCAGCAGCTTACCGGGACAGGGGGCCTACAATGAGCAGTTCTTC.

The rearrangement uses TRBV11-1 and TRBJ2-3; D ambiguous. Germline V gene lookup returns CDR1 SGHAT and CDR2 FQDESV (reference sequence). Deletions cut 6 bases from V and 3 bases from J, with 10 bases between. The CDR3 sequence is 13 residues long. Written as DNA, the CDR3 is TGTGCCAGCAGATCCGTTCGGACAGATACGCAGTATTTT. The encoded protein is CASRSVRTDTQYF.

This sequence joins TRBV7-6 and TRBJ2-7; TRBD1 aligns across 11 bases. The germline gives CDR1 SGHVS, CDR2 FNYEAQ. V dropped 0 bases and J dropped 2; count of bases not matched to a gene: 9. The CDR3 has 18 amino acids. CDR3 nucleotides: TGTGCCAGCAGCTTAGCGCGGACAGGGGGCGAGATCCCCTACGAGCAGTACTTC. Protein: CASSLARTGGEIPYEQYF.

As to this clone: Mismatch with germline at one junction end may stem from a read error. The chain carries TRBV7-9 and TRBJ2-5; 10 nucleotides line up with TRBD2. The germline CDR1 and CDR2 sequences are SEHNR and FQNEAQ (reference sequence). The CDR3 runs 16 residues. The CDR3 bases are TGTTCCAGCAGATCTAATAGCGGGAGGCGCCAAGAGACCCAGTACTTC. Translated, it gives CSSRSNSGRRQETQYF.

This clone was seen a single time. CDR3 bases: TGCGCCAGCAGCCTCACCGGGGGGGGCCTTTACGAGCAGTACTTC. Amino acid sequence: CASSLTGGGLYEQYF. V and J are TRBV5-1 and TRBJ2-7, with 8 bases identical to TRBD2. The CDR3 is made up of 15 amino acids. Germline V gives CDR1 SGHRS, CDR2 YFSETQ. With 4 bases clipped from V and 4 bases from J, the junction kept 10 bases outside the gene matches.

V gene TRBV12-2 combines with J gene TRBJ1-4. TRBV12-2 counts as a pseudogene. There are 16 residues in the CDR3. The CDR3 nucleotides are TGTGCAAGTCGCCTGGTCGCCGGGTTGTTCAATGAAAAACTGTTTTTT. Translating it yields CASRLVAGLFNEKLFF.

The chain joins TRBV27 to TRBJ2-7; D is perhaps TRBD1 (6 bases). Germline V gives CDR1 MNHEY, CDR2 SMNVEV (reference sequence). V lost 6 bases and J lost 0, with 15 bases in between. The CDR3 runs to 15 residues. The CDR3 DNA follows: TGTGCCAGCAGAATCGGACAGAGCCTCTCCTACGAGCAGTACTTC. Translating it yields CASRIGQSLSYEQYF.

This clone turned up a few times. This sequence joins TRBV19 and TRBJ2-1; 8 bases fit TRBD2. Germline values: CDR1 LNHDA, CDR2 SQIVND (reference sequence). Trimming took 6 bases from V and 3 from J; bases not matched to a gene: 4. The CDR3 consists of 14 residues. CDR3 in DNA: TGTGCCAGTAGAATTAGCGGGGACTACAATGAGCAGTTCTTC. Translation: CASRISGDYNEQFF.

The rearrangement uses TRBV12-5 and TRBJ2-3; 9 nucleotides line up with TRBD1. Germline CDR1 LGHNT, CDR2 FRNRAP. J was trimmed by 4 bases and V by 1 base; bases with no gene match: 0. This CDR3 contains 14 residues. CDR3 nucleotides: TGTGCTAGTGGTTTGGGGACAGGGGCAGATACGCAGTATTTT. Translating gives CASGLGTGADTQYF. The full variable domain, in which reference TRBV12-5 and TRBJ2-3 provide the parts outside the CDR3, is DARVTQTPRHKVTEMGQEVTMRCQPILGHNTVFWYRQTMMQGLELLAYFRNRAPLDDSGMPKDRFSAEMPDATLATLKIQPSEPRDSAVYFCASGLGTGADTQYFGPGTRLTVL.

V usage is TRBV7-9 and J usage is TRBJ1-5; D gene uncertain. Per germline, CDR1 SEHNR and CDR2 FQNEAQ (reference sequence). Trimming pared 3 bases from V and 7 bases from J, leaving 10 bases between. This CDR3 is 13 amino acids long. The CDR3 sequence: CASSLREHQPQHF. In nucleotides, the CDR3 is TGTGCCAGCAGCTTGAGGGAACACCAGCCCCAGCATTTT.

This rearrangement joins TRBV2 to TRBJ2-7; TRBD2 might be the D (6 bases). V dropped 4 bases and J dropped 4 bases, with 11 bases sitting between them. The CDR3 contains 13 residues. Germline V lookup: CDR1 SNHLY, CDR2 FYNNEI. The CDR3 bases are TGTGCCAGCAGTGGGAGGGGATATTACGAGCAGTACTTC. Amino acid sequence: CASSGRGYYEQYF.

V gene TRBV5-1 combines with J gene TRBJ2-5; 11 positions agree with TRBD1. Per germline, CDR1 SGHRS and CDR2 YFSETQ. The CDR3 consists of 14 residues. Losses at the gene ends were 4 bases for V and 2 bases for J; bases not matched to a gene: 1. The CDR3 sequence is CASSGTGGQETQYF. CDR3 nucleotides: TGCGCCAGCAGCGGGACAGGGGGACAAGAGACCCAGTACTTC.

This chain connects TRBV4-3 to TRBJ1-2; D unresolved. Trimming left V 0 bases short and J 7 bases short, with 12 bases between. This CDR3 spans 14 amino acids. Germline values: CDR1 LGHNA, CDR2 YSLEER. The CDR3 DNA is TGCGCCAGCAGCCAAGAGGCGGTATTGAGTGGCTACACCTTC. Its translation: CASSQEAVLSGYTF.

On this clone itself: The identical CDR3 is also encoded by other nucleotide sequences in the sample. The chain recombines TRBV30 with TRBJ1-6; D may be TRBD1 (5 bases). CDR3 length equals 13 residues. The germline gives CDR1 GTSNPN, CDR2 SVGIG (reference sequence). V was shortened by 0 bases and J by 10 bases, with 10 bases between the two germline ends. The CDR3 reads CAWSVQGGSPLHF. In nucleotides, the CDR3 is TGTGCCTGGAGTGTCCAGGGCGGATCACCCCTCCACTTT.

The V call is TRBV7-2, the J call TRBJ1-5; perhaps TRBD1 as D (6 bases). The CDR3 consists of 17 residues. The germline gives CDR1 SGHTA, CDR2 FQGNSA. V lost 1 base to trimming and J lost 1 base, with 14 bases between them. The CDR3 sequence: CASSLVGGRLSNQPQHF. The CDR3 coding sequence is TGTGCCAGCAGCTTAGTGGGGGGGCGCTTAAGCAATCAGCCCCAGCATTTT.

For the CDR3, the DNA is TGCGCCAGCGAAGAGCGGGACAACTCCTACAATGAGCAGTTCTTC. This codes for CASEERDNSYNEQFF. The V and J genes are TRBV5-1 and TRBJ2-1; TRBD2 is a possible D gene (7 bases). Trimming took 7 bases from V and 0 from J, leaving 14 bases between them. Germline CDR1 SGHRS, CDR2 YFSETQ. The CDR3 length is 15 residues.

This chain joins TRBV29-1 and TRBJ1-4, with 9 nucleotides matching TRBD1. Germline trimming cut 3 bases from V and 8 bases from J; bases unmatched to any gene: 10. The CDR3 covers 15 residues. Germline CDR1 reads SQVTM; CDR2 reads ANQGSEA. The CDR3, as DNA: TGCAGCGTTGATGTTAGTGGGGGACAGGGAGAAAAACTGTTTTTT. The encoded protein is CSVDVSGGQGEKLFF. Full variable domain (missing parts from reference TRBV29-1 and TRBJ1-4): SAVISQKPSRDICQRGTSLTIQCQVDSQVTMMFWYRQQPGQSLTLIATANQGSEATYESGFVIDKFPISRPNLTFSTLTVSNMSPEDSSIYLCSVDVSGGQGEKLFFGSGTQLSVL.

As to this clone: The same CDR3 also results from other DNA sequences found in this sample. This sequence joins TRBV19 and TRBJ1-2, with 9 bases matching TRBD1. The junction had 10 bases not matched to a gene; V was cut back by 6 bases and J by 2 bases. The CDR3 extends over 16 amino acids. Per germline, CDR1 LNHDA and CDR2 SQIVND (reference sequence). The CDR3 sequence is CASSPSGTGLNYGYTF. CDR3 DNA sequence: TGTGCCAGTAGCCCCTCTGGGACAGGGCTAAACTATGGCTACACCTTC.

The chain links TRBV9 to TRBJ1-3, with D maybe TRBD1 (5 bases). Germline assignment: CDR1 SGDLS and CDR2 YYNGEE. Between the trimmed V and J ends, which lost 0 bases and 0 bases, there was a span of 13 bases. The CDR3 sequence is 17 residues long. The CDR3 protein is CASSVGPGHASGNTIYF. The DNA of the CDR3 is TGTGCCAGCAGCGTAGGCCCAGGACACGCCTCTGGAAACACCATATATTTT. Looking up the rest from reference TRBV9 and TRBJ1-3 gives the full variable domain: DSGVTQTPKHLITATGQRVTLRCSPRSGDLSVYWYQQSLDQGLQFLIQYYNGEERAKGNILERFSAQQFPDLHSELNLSSLELGDSALYFCASSVGPGHASGNTIYFGEGSWLTVV.